Described below is a single TCR beta chain sequence and its context. This sample was taken from a study of blood T cell repertoires in COVID-19. Recovered status applied to Cohort 3 donors who had two consecutive negative PCRs. It also applied to those with clearance or with symptom resolution. The assay was immunoSEQ multiplex PCR, and TCRdb's table has in-frame clones only and misses some. The table lists about 170,000 clones, roughly 85% of them singletons. The V and J ends lost 10 bases and 8 bases, in that order; junction bases with no gene match: 7. CDR3 length: 11 amino acids. Germline V gives CDR1 MNHEY, CDR2 SVGAGI.

The material sequenced was PBMCs or T cells enriched from blood (not recorded which). The origin of this receptor is a woman between 50 and 59 years old who had recovered from COVID-19. This chain joins TRBV6-5 and TRBJ1-2; TRBD1 matches 7 bases. For the CDR3, the DNA is TGTGCCACCAGACAGGGTTTCGGCTACACCTTC. Its protein product is CATRQGFGYTF.